Listed here is a single T cell receptor (beta chain). What it binds is not known. The data are from a study of response to subunit inactivated influenza vaccine. MiXCR was run by TCRdb on the RT-PCR reads, yielding one entry per CDR3 protein. The data contain hundreds of thousands of distinct CDR3 sequences, around 8% of them singletons. Broader study findings: Authors suggested seasonal influenza vaccinations each recruit few new T cells.

This sequence originates from a man aged 50 to 69 who received an inactivated influenza vaccine. Specimen: PBMCs from blood, collected 23 to 25 months after vaccination.

The chain's CDR3 is CSARDPRIGYGEQYF. The CDR3, as DNA: TGCAGTGCTAGAGACCCTCGAATCGGGTACGGCGAGCAGTACTTC. The chain is built from TRBV20-1 and TRBJ2-7; D remains ambiguous. The CDR3 totals 15 residues. CDR1 DFQATT and CDR2 SNEGSKA come from the germline V gene (reference sequence). Trimming pared 0 bases from V and 6 bases from J, leaving 18 bases between.